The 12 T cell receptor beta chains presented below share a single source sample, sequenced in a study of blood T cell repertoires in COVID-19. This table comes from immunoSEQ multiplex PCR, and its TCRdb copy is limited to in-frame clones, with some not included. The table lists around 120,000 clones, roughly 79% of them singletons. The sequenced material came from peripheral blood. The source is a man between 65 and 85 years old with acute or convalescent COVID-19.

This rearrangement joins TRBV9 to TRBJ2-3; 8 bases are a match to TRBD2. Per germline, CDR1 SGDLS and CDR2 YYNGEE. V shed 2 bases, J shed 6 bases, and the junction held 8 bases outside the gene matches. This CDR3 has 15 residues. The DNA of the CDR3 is TGTGCCAGCAGCGTTCGGGGGGGCGCAGGTGATACGCAGTATTTT. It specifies CASSVRGGAGDTQYF.

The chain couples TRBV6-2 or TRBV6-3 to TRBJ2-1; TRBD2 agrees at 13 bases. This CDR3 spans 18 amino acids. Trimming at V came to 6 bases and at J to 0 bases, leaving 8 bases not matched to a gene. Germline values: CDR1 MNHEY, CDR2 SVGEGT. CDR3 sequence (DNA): TGTGCCAGCAGCACGGGACTAGCGGGGTATAGCTCCTACAATGAGCAGTTCTTC. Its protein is CASSTGLAGYSSYNEQFF.

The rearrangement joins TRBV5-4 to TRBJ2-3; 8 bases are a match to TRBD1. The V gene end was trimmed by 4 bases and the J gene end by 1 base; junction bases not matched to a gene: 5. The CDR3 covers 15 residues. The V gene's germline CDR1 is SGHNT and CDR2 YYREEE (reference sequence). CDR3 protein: CASSTPRGRTDTQYF. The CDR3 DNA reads TGTGCCAGCAGCACCCCCAGGGGGCGCACAGATACGCAGTATTTT.

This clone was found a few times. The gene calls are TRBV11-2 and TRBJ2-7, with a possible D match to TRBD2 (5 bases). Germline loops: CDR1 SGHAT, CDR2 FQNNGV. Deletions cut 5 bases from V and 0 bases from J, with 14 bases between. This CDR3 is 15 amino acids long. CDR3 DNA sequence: TGTGCCAGCAGCGTAAGACGGGATAGCTCCTACGAGCAGTACTTC. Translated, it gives CASSVRRDSSYEQYF.

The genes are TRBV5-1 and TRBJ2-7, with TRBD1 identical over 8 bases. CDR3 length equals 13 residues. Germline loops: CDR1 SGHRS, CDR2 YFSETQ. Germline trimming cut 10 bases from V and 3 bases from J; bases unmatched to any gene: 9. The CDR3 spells CAFTRGLVYEQYF. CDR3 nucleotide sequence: TGCGCCTTTACCAGGGGGCTGGTCTACGAGCAGTACTTC.

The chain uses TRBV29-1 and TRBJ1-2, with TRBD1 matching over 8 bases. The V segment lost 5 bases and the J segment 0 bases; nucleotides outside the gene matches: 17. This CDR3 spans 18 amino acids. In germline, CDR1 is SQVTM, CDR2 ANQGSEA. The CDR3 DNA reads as TGCAGCGTTCGGCCAGGGGGCCTCTCGAATCCAGCTAACTATGGCTACACCTTC. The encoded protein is CSVRPGGLSNPANYGYTF.

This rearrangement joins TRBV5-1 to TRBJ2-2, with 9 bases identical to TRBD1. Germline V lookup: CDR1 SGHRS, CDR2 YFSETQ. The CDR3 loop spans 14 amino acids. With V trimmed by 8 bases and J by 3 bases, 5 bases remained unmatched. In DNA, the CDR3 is TGCGCCAGTCGACAGGGGGTGGACACCGGGGAGCTGTTTTTT. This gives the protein CASRQGVDTGELFF.

The CDR3 region is CASSYSIGEGSRDGYTF. CDR3 nucleotide sequence: TGTGCCAGCAGTTACTCGATAGGGGAGGGATCCCGGGATGGCTACACCTTC. The chain recombines TRBV6-2 or TRBV6-3 with TRBJ1-2, with D possibly being TRBD1 (5 bases). CDR3 length: 17 amino acids. Trimming stripped 0 bases from V and 6 bases from J, with 20 bases between. Germline assignment: CDR1 MNHEY and CDR2 SVGEGT.

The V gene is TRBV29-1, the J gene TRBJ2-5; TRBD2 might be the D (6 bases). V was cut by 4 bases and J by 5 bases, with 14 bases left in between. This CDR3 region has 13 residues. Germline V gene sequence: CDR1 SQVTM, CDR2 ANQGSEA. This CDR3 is CSVGWPGGETQYF. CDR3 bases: TGCAGCGTTGGGTGGCCAGGAGGGGAGACCCAGTACTTC.

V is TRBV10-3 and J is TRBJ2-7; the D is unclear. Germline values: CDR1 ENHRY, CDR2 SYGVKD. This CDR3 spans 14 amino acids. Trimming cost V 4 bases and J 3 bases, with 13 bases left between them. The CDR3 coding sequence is TGTGCCATCAGTGGTGCTCCAAACAGCTACGAGCAGTACTTC. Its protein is CAISGAPNSYEQYF.

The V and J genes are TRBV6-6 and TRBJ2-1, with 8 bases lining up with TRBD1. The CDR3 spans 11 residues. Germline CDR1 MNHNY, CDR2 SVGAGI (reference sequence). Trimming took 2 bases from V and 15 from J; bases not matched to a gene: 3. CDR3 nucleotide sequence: TGTGCCAGCAGTTACCTCGGGACAGGGTTCTTC. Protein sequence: CASSYLGTGFF.

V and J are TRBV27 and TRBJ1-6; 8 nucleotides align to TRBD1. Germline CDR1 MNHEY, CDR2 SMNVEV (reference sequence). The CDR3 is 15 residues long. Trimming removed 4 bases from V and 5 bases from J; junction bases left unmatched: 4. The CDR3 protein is CASSSPGGHNSPLHF. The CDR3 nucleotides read TGTGCCAGCAGTTCCCCAGGGGGCCATAATTCACCCCTCCACTTT.